This is a list of T cell receptor beta chains from one sample in a study of CD8 T cells in ankylosing spondylitis. TCRdb reanalysed the 5' RACE reads using MiXCR and keeps one entry per CDR3 protein. The data hold around 88,000 distinct CDR3 sequences, with 8.8% observed a single time. What was sequenced was blood, either unsorted or a sorted T cell fraction (not recorded which). These TCRs come from a male donor with ankylosing spondylitis or in good health (not recorded which). Both conserved end residues are part of each CDR3. The order of the fields is CDR3 protein, CDR3 DNA, J gene, clone size, D gene, V gene. D genes are given only for firm matches. A row's size may be missing; if present it is once, few, many or a size class.

cdr3_aa: CASSLIAGGPNEQFF; cdr3_nt: TGTGCCAGCAGCTTAATAGCGGGGGGGCCCAATGAGCAGTTCTTC; j_call: TRBJ2-1; clone_size: many; d_call: TRBD2; v_call: TRBV7-6
cdr3_aa: CASSQTPGWYEQYF; cdr3_nt: TGCGCCAGCAGCCAAACTCCGGGTTGGTACGAGCAGTACTTC; j_call: TRBJ2-7; clone_size: few; d_call: -; v_call: TRBV4-1
cdr3_aa: CASSVGLGPGNEQFF; cdr3_nt: TGTGCCAGCAGCGTAGGGCTCGGTCCGGGTAATGAGCAGTTCTTC; j_call: TRBJ2-1; clone_size: many; d_call: -; v_call: TRBV9
cdr3_aa: CATRPQGNYGYTF; cdr3_nt: TGTGCCACCAGACCGCAGGGGAACTATGGCTACACCTTC; j_call: TRBJ1-2; clone_size: many; d_call: -; v_call: TRBV24-1
cdr3_aa: CASRTGDLGTEAFF; cdr3_nt: TGTGCCAGCAGGACGGGGGATTTGGGGACTGAAGCTTTCTTT; j_call: TRBJ1-1; clone_size: many; d_call: -; v_call: TRBV12-3/TRBV12-4
cdr3_aa: CASDFRVAGELFF; cdr3_nt: TGTGCCAGCGACTTCAGGGTTGCCGGGGAGCTGTTTTTT; j_call: TRBJ2-2; clone_size: few; d_call: -; v_call: TRBV21-1
cdr3_aa: CASSDSGGNYNEQFF; cdr3_nt: TGTGCCAGCAGTGACAGCGGGGGGAATTACAATGAGCAGTTCTTC; j_call: TRBJ2-1; clone_size: few; d_call: TRBD2; v_call: TRBV28
cdr3_aa: CASRPSGDETQYF; cdr3_nt: TGTGCCAGCCGGCCAAGTGGTGATGAGACCCAGTACTTC; j_call: TRBJ2-5; clone_size: many; d_call: -; v_call: TRBV12-3/TRBV12-4
cdr3_aa: CASSRSDPSNQPQHF; cdr3_nt: TGCGCCAGCAGCCGATCCGACCCAAGCAATCAGCCCCAGCATTTT; j_call: TRBJ1-5; clone_size: many; d_call: -; v_call: TRBV5-1
cdr3_aa: CASSSGEQFF; cdr3_nt: TGTGCCAGCAGCTCGGGTGAGCAGTTCTTC; j_call: TRBJ2-1; clone_size: -; d_call: -; v_call: TRBV11-2
cdr3_aa: CASSVLAGGTDTQYF; cdr3_nt: TGCGCCAGCAGCGTACTAGCGGGGGGCACAGATACGCAGTATTTT; j_call: TRBJ2-3; clone_size: many; d_call: TRBD2; v_call: TRBV5-1
cdr3_aa: CASGDRGTSGELFF; cdr3_nt: TGTGCCAGCGGGGACCGGGGGACCTCCGGGGAGCTGTTTTTT; j_call: TRBJ2-2; clone_size: many; d_call: -; v_call: TRBV12-3/TRBV12-4